This TCR beta chain derives from a study of T cells expressing NK-cell markers. Whole-study findings and limits: Dominant NKG2C+ clonotypes accounted for about 1.0-8% of CD8+ T cells in six or seven donors.

Germline V CDR1 and CDR2: LGHNA, YNFKEQ. The CDR3 runs 13 residues. Notes on this clonotype: Antigen: not known.

After re-calling the 5' RACE reads, TCRdb lists one entry per CDR3 protein, DNA absent. The sample is made up of 300,000 or so distinct CDR3 sequences, and the top ten hold around 4% of it. The sequence was collected from a woman aged 18-70 years in good health. The sample consisted of blood T cells: a sorted CD56 or NKG2C T cell subset, CD4+ or CD8+ T cells, or bulk PBMC T cells (not recorded which). The chain is built from TRBV4-2 and TRBJ1-5. CDR3 region: CASSQTNNQPQHF.